Listed here is a single T cell receptor beta chain. Libraries were prepared by immunoSEQ multiplex PCR; TCRdb keeps only in-frame clonotypes and omits some of them. This sample yields around 45,000 clones, of which 80% are seen a single time; 15% to 20% belongs to the top ten. The data stem from a study of PD-L1 blockade in urothelial cancer. Stated time point: pretreatment peripheral blood. The CDR3 covers 14 residues. The V gene's germline CDR1 is MDHEN and CDR2 SYDVKM. V gave up 10 bases and J gave up 1 base; unmatched junction bases: 8. The chain has TRBV28 and TRBJ2-7; the match to TRBD1 covers 9 bases. The receptor comes from a man in his sixties with urothelial cancer. The sequencing here drew on PBMCs, taken around atezolizumab (anti-PD-L1) treatment. The CDR3 sequence: CATLRDRASYEQYF. CDR3 bases: TGTGCCACCCTCAGGGACAGGGCATCCTACGAGCAGTACTTC.